This T cell receptor beta chain was recovered during a study of T cell responses to AZD1222 COVID-19 vaccine. This CDR3 contains 14 residues. After removal of 4 bases from V and 5 bases from J, the junction contained 2 bases not matched to a gene. Germline CDR1 and CDR2: SGHAT and FQNNGV. Produced via immunoSEQ multiplex PCR; TCRdb's table is partial and in-frame only. The sample lists tens of thousands of clones, roughly 87% occurring once. As regards this clone: Its specificity is not known.

Regarding the study as a whole: Two AZD1222 administrations were followed by greater Spike-specific TCR breadth and depth. Mostly white British, mostly female donors; authors suggested clonal diversity may be underestimated. Of spike-specific TCRs, nearly half reportedly target regions left unmutated in variants.

The TCR originated in an adult who received the AZD1222 COVID-19 vaccine. Sequencing was performed on peripheral blood, taken 28 days after the second AZD1222 dose. V gene TRBV11-2 combines with J gene TRBJ2-3; 11 nucleotides agree with TRBD2. CDR3 bases: TGTGCCAGCAGCTCGACTAGCGGGAAAGATACGCAGTATTTT. Protein: CASSSTSGKDTQYF. The whole variable domain, remainder taken from reference TRBV11-2 and TRBJ2-3, is EAGVAQSPRYKIIEKRQSVAFWCNPISGHATLYWYQQILGQGPKLLIQFQNNGVVDDSQLPKDRFSAERLKGVDSTLKIQPAKLEDSAVYLCASSSTSGKDTQYFGPGTRLTVL.